Listed below are T cell receptor beta chains from one sample, sequenced in a study of blood T cell repertoires in COVID-19. The assay was immunoSEQ multiplex PCR, and TCRdb's table has in-frame clones only and misses some. The table shows about 410,000 clones, with 86% occurring only once. The sequenced material came from peripheral blood. The receptors were gathered from a woman aged 25 to 39 with active or convalescent COVID-19. CDR3s include the opening cysteine and the closing phenylalanine or tryptophan. D genes are given only for firm matches. Some rows mark clone size as missing; the rest say once, few, many or name a class of expanded clone.

D	V	size	J	CDR3	DNA
TRBD2	TRBV11-3	-	TRBJ2-2	CASSSGLAGQNTGELFF	TGTGCCAGCAGCTCCGGACTAGCGGGACAGAACACCGGGGAGCTGTTTTTT
TRBD2	TRBV19	-	TRBJ2-7	CASSIREGFYEQYF	TGTGCCAGTAGTATACGGGAGGGTTTCTACGAGCAGTACTTC
TRBD1	TRBV6-5	-	TRBJ1-1	CASNRQGMNTEAFF	TGTGCCAGCAACCGACAGGGGATGAACACTGAAGCTTTCTTT
-	TRBV4-1	-	TRBJ2-5	CASSQGLQASQETQYF	TGCGCCAGCAGCCAAGGGTTGCAGGCCAGCCAAGAGACCCAGTACTTC
-	TRBV6-5	few	TRBJ1-5	CASSLSGGLQPQHF	TGTGCCAGCAGTCTTTCGGGGGGCCTTCAGCCCCAGCATTTT
TRBD2	TRBV24-1	-	TRBJ2-3	CATSDSGLAGNTDTQYF	TGTGCCACCAGTGACTCGGGACTAGCGGGGAACACAGATACGCAGTATTTT
TRBD1	TRBV9	-	TRBJ1-1	CASSVGLMGQMNTEAFF	TGTGCCAGCAGCGTAGGGTTGATGGGACAGATGAACACTGAAGCTTTCTTT
TRBD2	TRBV2	-	TRBJ2-2	CASSEREFHTGELFF	TGTGCCAGCAGTGAGCGGGAGTTCCACACCGGGGAGCTGTTTTTT
TRBD2	TRBV7-7	-	TRBJ2-3	CASSSSGTPDTQYF	TGTGCCAGCAGCTCCAGCGGGACTCCAGATACGCAGTATTTT
TRBD1	TRBV19	once	TRBJ1-5	CASRPSTGTQQPQHF	TGTGCCAGTAGACCGTCGACAGGGACTCAACAGCCCCAGCATTTT
TRBD1	TRBV4-1	-	TRBJ1-4	CASSHGQGDEKLFF	TGCGCCAGCAGCCATGGACAGGGAGACGAAAAACTGTTTTTT
TRBD2	TRBV4-1	once	TRBJ2-1	CASSQANQRDYNEQFF	TGCGCCAGCAGCCAAGCAAACCAGCGGGACTACAATGAGCAGTTCTTC
TRBD2	TRBV19	-	TRBJ2-3	CASSMTSGGHSTDTQYF	TGTGCCAGTAGTATGACTAGCGGGGGCCATAGCACAGATACGCAGTATTTT
TRBD1	TRBV19	few	TRBJ2-1	CASSDRGSSYNEQFF	TGTGCCAGTAGTGACAGGGGGAGCTCCTACAATGAGCAGTTCTTC
-	TRBV6-5	-	TRBJ1-4	CASSYTGTTLNEKLFF	TGTGCCAGCAGTTACACAGGGACAACGCTTAATGAAAAACTGTTTTTT
TRBD1	TRBV18	-	TRBJ2-5	CASSPRQGAGETQYF	TGTGCCAGCTCACCGCGACAGGGGGCTGGAGAGACCCAGTACTTC
-	TRBV5-6	-	TRBJ2-3	CASSLTGFGTDTQYF	TGTGCCAGCAGCTTGACAGGGTTCGGCACAGATACGCAGTATTTT
TRBD1	TRBV5-5	-	TRBJ1-4	CASGDRVDEKLFF	TGTGCCAGCGGCGACAGGGTGGATGAAAAACTGTTTTTT
TRBD2	TRBV7-6	-	TRBJ2-3	CASSRKESGISTDTQYF	TGTGCCAGCAGCCGGAAAGAAAGCGGGATTAGCACAGATACGCAGTATTTT
-	TRBV7-7	-	TRBJ1-1	CASSPSSLLNTEAFF	TGTGCCAGCAGCCCGTCCTCACTCCTGAACACTGAAGCTTTCTTT
TRBD2	TRBV9	-	TRBJ2-3	CASSAREGSTDTQYF	TGTGCCAGCAGCGCACGGGAGGGCAGCACAGATACGCAGTATTTT
-	TRBV27	-	TRBJ2-1	CASSPAGSYNEQFF	TGTGCCAGCAGTCCAGCGGGCTCCTACAATGAGCAGTTCTTC
-	TRBV27	-	TRBJ1-1	CASSLAGDTEAFF	TGTGCCAGCAGTTTAGCAGGGGACACTGAAGCTTTCTTT
TRBD1	TRBV6-5	-	TRBJ1-5	CASRKDRVSNQPQHF	TGTGCCAGCAGAAAAGACAGGGTTAGTAATCAGCCCCAGCATTTT
-	TRBV2	-	TRBJ1-5	CASTQTGGEHSNQPQHF	TGTGCCAGCACGCAGACGGGGGGCGAACATAGCAATCAGCCCCAGCATTTT
TRBD1	TRBV2	few	TRBJ1-2	CASSEGTGLDYGYTF	TGTGCCAGCAGTGAGGGGACAGGGTTGGATTATGGCTACACCTTC
TRBD2	TRBV5-6	-	TRBJ2-5	CASSLLAGGGLKTQYF	TGTGCCAGCAGCTTGTTGGCGGGAGGGGGCTTGAAGACCCAGTACTTC
-	TRBV11-2	-	TRBJ2-3	CASSLARDTQYF	TGTGCCAGCAGCTTAGCCAGAGATACGCAGTATTTT
TRBD1	TRBV7-9	-	TRBJ1-3	CASSADRGQGNTIYF	TGTGCCAGCAGCGCCGACAGGGGGCAAGGAAACACCATATATTTT
TRBD1	TRBV5-1	-	TRBJ1-6	CASSFQTGDNSPLHF	TGCGCCAGCAGCTTCCAAACAGGGGATAATTCACCCCTCCACTTT
TRBD1	TRBV19	-	TRBJ1-2	CASSITGGSGYTF	TGTGCCAGTAGTATAACAGGGGGCTCTGGCTACACCTTC
-	TRBV7-9	-	TRBJ1-5	CASSRPGENQPQHF	TGTGCCAGCAGCCGCCCAGGGGAGAATCAGCCCCAGCATTTT